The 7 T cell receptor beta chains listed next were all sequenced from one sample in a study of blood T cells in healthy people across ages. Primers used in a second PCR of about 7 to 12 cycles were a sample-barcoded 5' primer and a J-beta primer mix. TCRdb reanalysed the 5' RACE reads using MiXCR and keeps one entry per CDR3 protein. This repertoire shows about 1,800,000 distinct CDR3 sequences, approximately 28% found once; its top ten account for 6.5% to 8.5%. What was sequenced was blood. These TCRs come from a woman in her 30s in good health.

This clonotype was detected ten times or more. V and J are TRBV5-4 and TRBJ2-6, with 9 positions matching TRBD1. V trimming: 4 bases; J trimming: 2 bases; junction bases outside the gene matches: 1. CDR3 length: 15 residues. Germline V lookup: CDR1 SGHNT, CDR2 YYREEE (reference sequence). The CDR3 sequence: CASSRTGAGANVLTF. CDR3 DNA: TGTGCCAGCAGCCGGACAGGGGCTGGGGCCAACGTCCTGACTTTC.

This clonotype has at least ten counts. CDR3 DNA: TGCGCCAGCAGCTCCCACGTCTCTGGGGCCAACGTCCTGACTTTC. This encodes CASSSHVSGANVLTF. The V call is TRBV5-1, the J call TRBJ2-6, with D unresolved. Trimming took 3 bases from V and 0 from J, leaving 7 bases between them. The germline V gene has CDR1 SGHRS and CDR2 YFSETQ. The CDR3 has 15 residues.

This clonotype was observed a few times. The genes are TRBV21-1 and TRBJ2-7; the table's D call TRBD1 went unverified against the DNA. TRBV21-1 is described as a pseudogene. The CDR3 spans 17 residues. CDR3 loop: CASSKALPRVIHYEQYF. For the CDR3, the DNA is TGTGCCAGCAGCAAAGCGCTCCCCCGGGTAATCCACTACGAGCAGTACTTC.

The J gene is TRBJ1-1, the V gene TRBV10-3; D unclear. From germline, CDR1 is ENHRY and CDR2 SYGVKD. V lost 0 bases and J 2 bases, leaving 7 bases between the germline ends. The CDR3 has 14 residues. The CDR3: CAISESTANTEAFF. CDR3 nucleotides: TGTGCCATCAGTGAGTCGACGGCCAACACTGAAGCTTTCTTT.

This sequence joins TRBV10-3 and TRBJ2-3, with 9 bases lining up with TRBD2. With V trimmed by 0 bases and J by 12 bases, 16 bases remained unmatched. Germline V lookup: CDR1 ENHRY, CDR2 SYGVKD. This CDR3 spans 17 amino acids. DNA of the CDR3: TGTGCCATCAGTGAGTCGTATACTAGCGGGCCGCGCCGGATCCAGTATTTT. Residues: CAISESYTSGPRRIQYF.

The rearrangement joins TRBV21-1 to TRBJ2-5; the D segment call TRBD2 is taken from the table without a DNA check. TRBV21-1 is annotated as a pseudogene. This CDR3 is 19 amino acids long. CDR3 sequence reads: CASSKGTFTRDLHQETQYF. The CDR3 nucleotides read TGTGCCAGCAGCAAAGGGACGTTTACCCGGGACTTGCACCAAGAGACCCAGTACTTC.

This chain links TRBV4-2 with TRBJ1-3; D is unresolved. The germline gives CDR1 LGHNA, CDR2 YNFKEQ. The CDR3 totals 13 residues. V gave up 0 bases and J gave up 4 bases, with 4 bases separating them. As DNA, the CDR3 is TGTGCCAGCAGCCAAGATACCGGAAACACCATATATTTT. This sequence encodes CASSQDTGNTIYF.